Listed below are T cell receptor beta chains from one sample, sequenced in a study of identical twins. TCRdb used MiXCR to reprocess the 5' RACE reads, holding one entry per CDR3 protein. This sample has more than 650,000 distinct CDR3 sequences, with approximately 6% found just once. Sequencing was carried out using naive T cells sorted from blood. Every receptor here comes from a young man in good health. CDR3s include the opening cysteine and the closing phenylalanine or tryptophan. The order of the fields is D gene, J gene, V gene, CDR3 length, clone size, CDR3 DNA, CDR3 protein. The D gene is left open where the match is weak. The size field is filled for only some rows; it gives once, few, many or a size class.

NA TRBJ2-7 TRBV4-3 15 NA TGCGCCAGCAGCCAAGAATCCAGGTCGGCCTACGAGCAGTACTTC CASSQESRSAYEQYF
NA TRBJ2-3 TRBV7-2 16 few TGTGCCAGCAGCTTATTGGACCAAACTAGCACAGATACGCAGTATTTT CASSLLDQTSTDTQYF
TRBD2 TRBJ2-1 TRBV12-5 16 few TGTGCTAGTGGTTTGGCGGAAATAGCGGGAGGGCCCCTCCAGTTCTTC CASGLAEIAGGPLQFF
TRBD1 TRBJ1-6 TRBV7-2 15 many TGTGCCAGCAGGCTCAGGGGAGGGGGCGATTCACCCCTCCACTTT CASRLRGGGDSPLHF
TRBD2 TRBJ2-1 TRBV27 15 NA TGTGCCAGCAGCCTTAGCGGGAGGGTGAACAATGAGCAGTTCTTC CASSLSGRVNNEQFF
TRBD2 TRBJ2-7 TRBV6-2/TRBV6-3 15 NA TGTGCCAGCAGACCCCTGGGCGGGAGATGGTACGAGCAGTACTTC CASRPLGGRWYEQYF
TRBD1 TRBJ1-1 TRBV7-2 14 few TGTGCCAGCAGCGCCCGACAGGGGACGACTGAAGCTTTCTTT CASSARQGTTEAFF
NA TRBJ2-5 TRBV12-3/TRBV12-4 14 NA TGTGCCAGCAGTTTGGTCGGTCTAGGGGGGACCCAGTACTTC CASSLVGLGGTQYF
TRBD1 TRBJ1-1 TRBV19 14 few TGTGCCAGTAGTATGGGGCCAGGGGGCACTGAAGCTTTCTTT CASSMGPGGTEAFF
NA TRBJ2-1 TRBV29-1 12 many TGCAGCGGGACCCAGGGGGGCGATGAGCAGTTCTTC CSGTQGGDEQFF
TRBD1 TRBJ2-1 TRBV5-1 15 NA TGCGCCAGCAGCTCCAAGACCGGGACAGGGGATGAGCAGTTCTTC CASSSKTGTGDEQFF
NA TRBJ2-1 TRBV2 13 few TGTGCCAGCCCTCTGTCGGCCTACAATGAGCAGTTCTTC CASPLSAYNEQFF
NA TRBJ2-1 TRBV6-5 15 NA TGTGCCAGCAGTTACTCTACAGGCAGGGTAAATGAGCAGTTCTTC CASSYSTGRVNEQFF
TRBD2 TRBJ2-1 TRBV11-2 17 few TGTGCCAGCAGCCCACGTATGGGGACTAGCGCTTACAATGAGCAGTTCTTC CASSPRMGTSAYNEQFF
TRBD1 TRBJ2-1 TRBV25-1 15 many TGTGCCAGCAGTGAATCCAGGGGGCTGAACAATGAGCAGTTCTTC CASSESRGLNNEQFF
TRBD1 TRBJ2-5 TRBV5-1 15 many TGCGCCAGCAGCTTACAACAGGGGGCGAGTGAGACCCAGTACTTC CASSLQQGASETQYF
TRBD2 TRBJ2-5 TRBV5-1 15 many TGCGCCAGCAGCTACCTCGGGCGGGAGGGCGAGACCCAGTACTTC CASSYLGREGETQYF
NA TRBJ2-3 TRBV9 15 many TGTGCCAGCAGCGCCACAGGGACAAGCACAGATACGCAGTATTTT CASSATGTSTDTQYF
NA TRBJ2-3 TRBV11-2 15 NA TGTGCCAGCAGCTTAATTCGGGGTAGCACAGATACGCAGTATTTT CASSLIRGSTDTQYF
TRBD2 TRBJ2-1 TRBV11-2 15 many TGTGCCAGCAGTTCAACTAGCGGGAGGTGGCCTGAGCAGTTCTTC CASSSTSGRWPEQFF
NA TRBJ2-6 TRBV12-3/TRBV12-4 12 many TGTGCCAGCAGTGGAACAGGGAGGCCCCTGACTTTC CASSGTGRPLTF
NA TRBJ2-1 TRBV5-6 15 NA TGTGCCAGCAGGACCAAAGGGGCTACCTACAATGAGCAGTTCTTC CASRTKGATYNEQFF
NA TRBJ1-2 TRBV12-3/TRBV12-4 12 many TGTGCCAGCAGTTTTGGGTTCTATGGCTACACCTTC CASSFGFYGYTF
TRBD1 TRBJ1-4 TRBV20-1 15 many TGCAGTGCTAGAGGGGAGGGACAGATCAATGAAAAACTGTTTTTT CSARGEGQINEKLFF
TRBD2 TRBJ2-5 TRBV12-3/TRBV12-4 14 many TGTGCCAGCAGTTCGACTAGCGTCCAAGGGACCCAGTACTTC CASSSTSVQGTQYF
TRBD1 TRBJ2-2 TRBV27 16 NA TGTGCCAGCGGTTGGTGGGGACAGGGGTACACCGGGGAGCTGTTTTTT CASGWWGQGYTGELFF
NA TRBJ1-5 TRBV19 14 many TGTGCCAGTAGCACCCAGGGGAGCAATCAGCCCCAGCATTTT CASSTQGSNQPQHF
NA TRBJ2-1 TRBV6-1 14 NA TGTGCCAGCAGGTTGGGGACGGGTAGAAGTGAGCAGTTCTTC CASRLGTGRSEQFF
NA TRBJ2-1 TRBV19 16 few TGTGCCAGTAGTATTTGGACAAAGAGCTCCTACAATGAGCAGTTCTTC CASSIWTKSSYNEQFF
NA TRBJ2-6 TRBV30 13 NA TGTGCCTGGAGTGAGGCTGGGGCCAACGTCCTGACTTTC CAWSEAGANVLTF
TRBD2 TRBJ2-1 TRBV30 13 many TGTGCCTGCGATAGCGGGACATACAATGAGCAGTTCTTC CACDSGTYNEQFF
NA TRBJ1-5 TRBV20-1 13 NA TGCAGTGCTAGCGAGCCAGGGTTTCAGCCCCAGCATTTT CSASEPGFQPQHF
NA TRBJ2-1 TRBV29-1 18 NA TGCAGCGTTGAAGAGGGGATGGGGGCGAAGAGCTCCTACAATGAGCAGTTCTTC CSVEEGMGAKSSYNEQFF
NA TRBJ2-3 TRBV29-1 9 few TGCAGCGTTGTACATAGGGAGTATTTT CSVVHREYF
NA TRBJ2-5 TRBV5-5 16 few TGTGCCAGCAGCTTGGCCATGAGGGCCGGCCAAGAGACCCAGTACTTC CASSLAMRAGQETQYF
NA TRBJ1-1 TRBV5-1 13 many TGCGCCAGCAGCCTGGACACTAACACTGAAGCTTTCTTT CASSLDTNTEAFF
TRBD1 TRBJ2-3 TRBV5-1 13 many TGCGCCAGCAGGGACAGGGTCACAGATACGCAGTATTTT CASRDRVTDTQYF
NA TRBJ1-5 TRBV20-1 12 many TGCAGTGCTAGCCGGGGAGGGCAGCCCCAGCATTTT CSASRGGQPQHF
TRBD1 TRBJ2-5 TRBV5-1 14 NA TGCGCCAGCAGCTCGGGGACAGGGAGCGAGACCCAGTACTTC CASSSGTGSETQYF
TRBD2 TRBJ2-1 TRBV29-1 14 many TGCAGCGCAGACGGACTAGCGGCATACAATGAGCAGTTCTTC CSADGLAAYNEQFF
TRBD2 TRBJ2-1 TRBV29-1 15 many TGCAGCGTTGGACCCGGGACTAGCGGCCACAATGAGCAGTTCTTC CSVGPGTSGHNEQFF
NA TRBJ2-1 TRBV27 16 many TGTGCCAGCAGTTCCTATGGGAGGTTTGCCTACAATGAGCAGTTCTTC CASSSYGRFAYNEQFF
NA TRBJ2-7 TRBV5-6 16 few TGTGCCAGCAGCTCCAGCGGCACTTTTTACTCCTACGAGCAGTACTTC CASSSSGTFYSYEQYF
NA TRBJ2-4 TRBV12-3/TRBV12-4 12 many TGTGCCAGCAGTTTTGCAGAAAACATTCAGTACTTC CASSFAENIQYF
NA TRBJ2-4 TRBV4-1 14 NA TGCGCCAGCAGCCAGATCGCAGGCAAAAACATTCAGTACTTC CASSQIAGKNIQYF